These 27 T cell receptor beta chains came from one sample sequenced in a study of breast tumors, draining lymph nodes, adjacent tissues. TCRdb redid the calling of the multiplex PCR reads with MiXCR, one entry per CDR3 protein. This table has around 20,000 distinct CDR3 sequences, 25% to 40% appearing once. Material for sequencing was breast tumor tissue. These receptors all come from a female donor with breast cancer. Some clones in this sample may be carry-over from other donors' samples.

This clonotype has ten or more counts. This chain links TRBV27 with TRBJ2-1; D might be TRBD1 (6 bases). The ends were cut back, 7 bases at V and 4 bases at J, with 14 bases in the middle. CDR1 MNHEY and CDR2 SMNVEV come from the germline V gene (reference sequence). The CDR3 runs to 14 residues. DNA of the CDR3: TGTGCCAGCACATCTTACCAGGGGTACAATGAGCAGTTCTTC. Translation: CASTSYQGYNEQFF.

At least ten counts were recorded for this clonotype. CDR3 in DNA: TGCGCCAGCAGCCAAGATTGGGGTGAGGACTATGGCTACACCTTC. Translating gives CASSQDWGEDYGYTF. This chain uses TRBV4-3 with TRBJ1-2; D gene ambiguous. CDR3 size: 15 residues. The germline V gene has CDR1 LGHNA and CDR2 YSLEER. With 0 bases removed from V and 3 bases from J, the gap between germline ends came to 11 bases.

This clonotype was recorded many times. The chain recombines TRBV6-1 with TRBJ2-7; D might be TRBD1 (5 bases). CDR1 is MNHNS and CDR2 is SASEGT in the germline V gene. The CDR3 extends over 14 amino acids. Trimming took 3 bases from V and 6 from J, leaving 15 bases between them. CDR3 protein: CASSEGLLAPEQYF. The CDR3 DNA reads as TGTGCCAGCAGTGAGGGGCTGCTGGCTCCCGAGCAGTACTTC.

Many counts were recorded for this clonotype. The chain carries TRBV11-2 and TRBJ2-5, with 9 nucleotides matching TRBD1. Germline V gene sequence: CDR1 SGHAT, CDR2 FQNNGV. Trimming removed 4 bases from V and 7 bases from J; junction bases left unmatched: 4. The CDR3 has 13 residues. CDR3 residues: CASSSGQGPTQYF. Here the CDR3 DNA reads TGTGCCAGCAGCTCGGGACAGGGTCCGACCCAGTACTTC.

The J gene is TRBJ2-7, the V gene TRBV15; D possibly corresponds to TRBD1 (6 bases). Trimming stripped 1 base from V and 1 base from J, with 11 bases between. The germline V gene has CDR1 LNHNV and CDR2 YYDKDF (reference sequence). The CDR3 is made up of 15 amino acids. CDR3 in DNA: TGTGCCACCAGCAGAGCACAGGGAACTTCCTACGAGCAGTACTTC. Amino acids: CATSRAQGTSYEQYF.

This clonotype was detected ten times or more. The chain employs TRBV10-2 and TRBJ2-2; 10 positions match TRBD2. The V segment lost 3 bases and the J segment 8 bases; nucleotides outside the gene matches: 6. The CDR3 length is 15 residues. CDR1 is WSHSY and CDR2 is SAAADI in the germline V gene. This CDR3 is CASSDHTSGMGELFF. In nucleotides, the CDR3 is TGCGCCAGCAGTGATCACACTAGCGGGATGGGGGAGCTGTTTTTT.

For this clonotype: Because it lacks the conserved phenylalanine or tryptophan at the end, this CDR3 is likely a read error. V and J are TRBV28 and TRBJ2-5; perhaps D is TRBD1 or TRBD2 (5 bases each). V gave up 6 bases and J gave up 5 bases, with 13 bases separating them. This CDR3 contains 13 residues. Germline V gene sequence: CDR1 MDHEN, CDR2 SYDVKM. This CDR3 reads CASSWGLGETQYL. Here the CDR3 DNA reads TGTGCCAGCAGCTGGGGGTTGGGGGAGACCCAGTACCTC.

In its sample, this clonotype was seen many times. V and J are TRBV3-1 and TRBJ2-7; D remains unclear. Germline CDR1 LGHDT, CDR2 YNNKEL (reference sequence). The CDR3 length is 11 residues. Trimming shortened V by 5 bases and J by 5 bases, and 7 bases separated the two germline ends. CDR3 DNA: TGTGCCAGCAGCTGGCGTAACGAGCAGTACTTC. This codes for CASSWRNEQYF.

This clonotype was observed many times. CDR3 loop: CASSYWRSDKGGELFF. The CDR3 DNA follows: TGTGCCAGCAGTTACTGGCGGTCGGATAAGGGCGGGGAGCTGTTTTTT. This chain joins TRBV6-6 and TRBJ2-2, with D uncertain. V was shortened by 1 base and J by 7 bases, with 16 bases between the two germline ends. This CDR3 contains 16 residues. Germline V gives CDR1 MNHNY, CDR2 SVGAGI (reference sequence).

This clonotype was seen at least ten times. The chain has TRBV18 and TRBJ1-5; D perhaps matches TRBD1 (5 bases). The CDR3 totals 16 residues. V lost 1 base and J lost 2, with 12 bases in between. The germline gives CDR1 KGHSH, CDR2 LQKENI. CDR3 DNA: TGTGCCAGCTCACCACAGGGGAAGGGTGGCAATCAGCCCCAGCATTTT. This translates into CASSPQGKGGNQPQHF.

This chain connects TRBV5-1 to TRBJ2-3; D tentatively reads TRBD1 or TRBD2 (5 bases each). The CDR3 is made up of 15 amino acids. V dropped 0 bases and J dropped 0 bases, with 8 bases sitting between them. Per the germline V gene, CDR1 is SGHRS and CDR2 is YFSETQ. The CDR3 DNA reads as TGCGCCAGCAGCTTGGACGGGGCGAGCACAGATACGCAGTATTTT. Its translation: CASSLDGASTDTQYF.

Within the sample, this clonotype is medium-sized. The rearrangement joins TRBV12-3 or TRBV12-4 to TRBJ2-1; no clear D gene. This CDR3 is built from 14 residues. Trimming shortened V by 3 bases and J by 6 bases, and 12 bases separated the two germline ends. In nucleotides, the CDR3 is TGTGCCAGCAGTTTTAGTGGATGGTCCAATGAGCAGTTCTTC. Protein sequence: CASSFSGWSNEQFF.

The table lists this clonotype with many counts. This CDR3 reads CASSYKPRETQYF. Here the CDR3 DNA reads TGTGCCAGCAGTTACAAGCCCCGAGAGACCCAGTACTTC. The V and J genes are TRBV6-5 and TRBJ2-5; no firm D call. Looked up from germline, CDR1 is MNHEY and CDR2 is SVGAGI. This CDR3 region has 13 residues. The V and J ends lost 2 bases and 4 bases respectively, with 8 bases between them.

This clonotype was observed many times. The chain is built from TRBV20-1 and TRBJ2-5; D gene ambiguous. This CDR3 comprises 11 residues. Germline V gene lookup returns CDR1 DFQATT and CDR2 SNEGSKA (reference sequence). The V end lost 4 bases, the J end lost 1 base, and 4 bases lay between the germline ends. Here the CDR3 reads CSATFQETQYF. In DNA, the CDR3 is TGCAGTGCTACGTTCCAAGAGACCCAGTACTTC.

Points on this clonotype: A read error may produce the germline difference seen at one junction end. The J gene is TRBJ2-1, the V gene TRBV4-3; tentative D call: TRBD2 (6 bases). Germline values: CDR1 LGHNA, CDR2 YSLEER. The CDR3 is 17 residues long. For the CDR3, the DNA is TGCGCCGGCAGCCAACACCCGGGACTCCCTCCCCGCAATGAGCAGTTCTTC. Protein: CAGSQHPGLPPRNEQFF.

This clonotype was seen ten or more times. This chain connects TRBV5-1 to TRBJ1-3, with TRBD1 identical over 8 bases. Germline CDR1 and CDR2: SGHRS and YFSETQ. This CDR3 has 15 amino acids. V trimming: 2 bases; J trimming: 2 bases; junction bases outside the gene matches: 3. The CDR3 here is CASSFGQGPGNTIYF. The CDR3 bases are TGCGCCAGCAGCTTCGGACAGGGCCCTGGAAACACCATATATTTT.

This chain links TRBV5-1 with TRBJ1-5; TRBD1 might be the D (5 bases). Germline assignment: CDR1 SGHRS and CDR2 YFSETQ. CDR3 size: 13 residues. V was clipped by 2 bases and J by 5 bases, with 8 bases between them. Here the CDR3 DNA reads TGCGCCAGCAGCTTTGGGGCGGATCAGCCCCAGCATTTT. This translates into CASSFGADQPQHF.

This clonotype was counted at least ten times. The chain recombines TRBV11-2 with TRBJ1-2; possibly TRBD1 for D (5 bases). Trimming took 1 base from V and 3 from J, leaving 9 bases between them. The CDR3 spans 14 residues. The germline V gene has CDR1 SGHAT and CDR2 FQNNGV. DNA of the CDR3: TGTGCCAGCAGCTTAGGGCAGGGAGACTATGGCTACACCTTC. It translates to CASSLGQGDYGYTF.

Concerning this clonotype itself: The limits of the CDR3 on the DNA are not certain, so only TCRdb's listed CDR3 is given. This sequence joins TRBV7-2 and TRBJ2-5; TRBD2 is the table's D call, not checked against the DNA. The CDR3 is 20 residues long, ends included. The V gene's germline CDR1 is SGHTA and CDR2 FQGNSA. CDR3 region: CASSFYICSHWAVLQETQYF.

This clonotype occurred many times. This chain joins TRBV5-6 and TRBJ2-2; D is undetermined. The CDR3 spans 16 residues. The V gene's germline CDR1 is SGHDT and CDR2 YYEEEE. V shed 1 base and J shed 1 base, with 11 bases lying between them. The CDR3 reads CASSLSLLGNTGELFF. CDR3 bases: TGTGCCAGCAGCTTGTCTCTTTTAGGGAACACCGGGGAGCTGTTTTTT.

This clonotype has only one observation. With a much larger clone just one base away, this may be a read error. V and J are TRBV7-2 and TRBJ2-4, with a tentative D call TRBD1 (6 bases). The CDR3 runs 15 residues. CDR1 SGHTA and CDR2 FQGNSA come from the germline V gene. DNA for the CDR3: TGTGCCAGCAGCTCGGGACACGACGGCAAAAACATTCAGAACTTC. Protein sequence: CASSSGHDGKNIQNF.

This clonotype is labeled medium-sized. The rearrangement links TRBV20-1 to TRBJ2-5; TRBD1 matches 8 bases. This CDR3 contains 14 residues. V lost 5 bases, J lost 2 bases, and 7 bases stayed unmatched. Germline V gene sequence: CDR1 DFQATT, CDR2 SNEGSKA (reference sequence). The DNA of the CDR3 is TGCAGTGCTTCTCGGGACAGGTTACAAGAGACCCAGTACTTC. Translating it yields CSASRDRLQETQYF.

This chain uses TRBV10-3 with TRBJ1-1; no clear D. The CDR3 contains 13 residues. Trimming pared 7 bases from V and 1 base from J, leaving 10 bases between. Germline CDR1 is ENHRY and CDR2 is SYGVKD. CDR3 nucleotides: TGTGCCATCACCACCTCGGAGAACACTGAAGCTTTCTTT. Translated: CAITTSENTEAFF.

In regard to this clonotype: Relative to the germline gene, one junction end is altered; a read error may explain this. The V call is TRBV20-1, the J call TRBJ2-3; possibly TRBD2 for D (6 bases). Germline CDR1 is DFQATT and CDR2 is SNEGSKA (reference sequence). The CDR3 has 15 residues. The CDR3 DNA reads TGCAGTGCTAGAGGAAGGGAGGCTGGCACAGATTCGCAGTATTTT. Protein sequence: CSARGREAGTDSQYF.

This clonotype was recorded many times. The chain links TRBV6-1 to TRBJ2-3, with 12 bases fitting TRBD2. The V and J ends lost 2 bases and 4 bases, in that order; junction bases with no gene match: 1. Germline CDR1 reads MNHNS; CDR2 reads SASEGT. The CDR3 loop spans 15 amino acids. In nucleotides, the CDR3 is TGTGCCAGCAGTGAACTAGCGGGAGGGCCAGATACGCAGTATTTT. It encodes CASSELAGGPDTQYF.

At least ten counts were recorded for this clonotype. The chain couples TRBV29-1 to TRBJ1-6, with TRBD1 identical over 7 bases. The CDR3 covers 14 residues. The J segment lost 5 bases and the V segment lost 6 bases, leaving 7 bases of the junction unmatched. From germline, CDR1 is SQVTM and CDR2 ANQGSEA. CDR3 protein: CSVAIGTDNSPLHF. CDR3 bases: TGCAGCGTAGCCATCGGGACAGATAATTCACCCCTCCACTTT.

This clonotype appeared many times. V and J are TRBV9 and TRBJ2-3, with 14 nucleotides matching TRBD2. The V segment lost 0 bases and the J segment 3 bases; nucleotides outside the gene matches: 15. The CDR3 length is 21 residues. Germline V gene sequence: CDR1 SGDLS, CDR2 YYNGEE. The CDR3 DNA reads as TGTGCCAGCAGCGTAGGATGGGGATCCGGGACTAGCGGGAGTGTGACAGATACGCAGTATTTT. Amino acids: CASSVGWGSGTSGSVTDTQYF.